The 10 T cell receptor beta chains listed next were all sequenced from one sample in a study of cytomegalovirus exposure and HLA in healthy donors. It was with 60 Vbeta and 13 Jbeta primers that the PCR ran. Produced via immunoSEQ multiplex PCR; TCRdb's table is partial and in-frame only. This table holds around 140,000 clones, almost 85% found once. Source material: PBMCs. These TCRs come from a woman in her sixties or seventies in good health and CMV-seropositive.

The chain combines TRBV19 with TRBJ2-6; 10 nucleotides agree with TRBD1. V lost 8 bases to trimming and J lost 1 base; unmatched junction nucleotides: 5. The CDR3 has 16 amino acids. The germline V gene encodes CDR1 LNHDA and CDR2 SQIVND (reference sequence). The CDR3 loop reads CASLGQGGSGANVLTF. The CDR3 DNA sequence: TGTGCCAGTCTTGGACAGGGGGGATCTGGGGCCAACGTCCTGACTTTC.

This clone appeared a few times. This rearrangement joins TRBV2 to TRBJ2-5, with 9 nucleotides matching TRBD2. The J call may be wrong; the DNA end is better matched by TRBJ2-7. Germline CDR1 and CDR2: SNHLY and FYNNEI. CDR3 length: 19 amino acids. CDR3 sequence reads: CASSEVGGRANAILSEQYF. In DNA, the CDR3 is TGTGCCAGCAGTGAAGTGGGCGGGAGGGCCAATGCCATACTCTCCGAGCAGTACTTC.

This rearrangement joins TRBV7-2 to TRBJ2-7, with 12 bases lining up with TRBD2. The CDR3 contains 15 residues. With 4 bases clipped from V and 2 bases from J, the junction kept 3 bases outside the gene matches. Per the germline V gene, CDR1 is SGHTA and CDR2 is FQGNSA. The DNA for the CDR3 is TGTGCCAGCAGCTCTAGACTAGCGGGGGCCTACGAGCAGTACTTC. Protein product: CASSSRLAGAYEQYF.

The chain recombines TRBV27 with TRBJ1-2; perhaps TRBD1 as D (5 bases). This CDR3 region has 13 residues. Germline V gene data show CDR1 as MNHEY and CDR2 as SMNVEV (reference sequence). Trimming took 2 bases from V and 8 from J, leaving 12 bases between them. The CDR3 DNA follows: TGTGCCAGCAGTTTACCAGGGTATGAAGGCTACACCTTC. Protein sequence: CASSLPGYEGYTF.

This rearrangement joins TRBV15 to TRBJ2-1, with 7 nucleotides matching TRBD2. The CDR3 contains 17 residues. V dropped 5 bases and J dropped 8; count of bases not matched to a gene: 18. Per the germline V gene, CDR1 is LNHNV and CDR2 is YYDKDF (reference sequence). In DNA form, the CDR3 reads TGTGCCACCAGCCGAACCTTAGCGGGCCTTAGGGAGCATGAGCAGTTCTTC. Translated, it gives CATSRTLAGLREHEQFF.

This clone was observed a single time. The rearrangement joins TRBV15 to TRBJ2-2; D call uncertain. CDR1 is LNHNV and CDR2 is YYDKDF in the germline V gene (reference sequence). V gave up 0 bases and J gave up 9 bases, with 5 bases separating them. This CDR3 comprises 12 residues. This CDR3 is CATSRDVRELFF. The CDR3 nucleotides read TGTGCCACCAGCAGAGATGTCAGGGAGCTGTTTTTT.

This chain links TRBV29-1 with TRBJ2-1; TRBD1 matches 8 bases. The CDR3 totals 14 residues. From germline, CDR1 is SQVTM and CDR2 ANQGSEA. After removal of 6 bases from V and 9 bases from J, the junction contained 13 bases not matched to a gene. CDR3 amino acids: CSVPGTGKTCEQFF. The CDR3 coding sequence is TGCAGCGTACCCGGGACAGGCAAGACATGTGAGCAGTTCTTC.

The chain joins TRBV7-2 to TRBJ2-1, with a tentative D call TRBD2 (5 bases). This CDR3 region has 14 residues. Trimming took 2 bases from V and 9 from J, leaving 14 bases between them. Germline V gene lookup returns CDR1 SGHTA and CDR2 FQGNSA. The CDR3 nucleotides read TGTGCCAGCAGCTTACTAGGCGACGAGGGTGAGCAGTTCTTC. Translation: CASSLLGDEGEQFF.

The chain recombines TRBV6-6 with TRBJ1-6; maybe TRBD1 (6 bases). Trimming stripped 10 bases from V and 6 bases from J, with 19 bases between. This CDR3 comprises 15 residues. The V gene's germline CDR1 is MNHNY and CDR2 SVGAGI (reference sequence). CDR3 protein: CATTGPPYSNSPLHF. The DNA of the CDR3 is TGTGCCACCACAGGGCCCCCGTATAGTAATTCACCCCTCCACTTT.

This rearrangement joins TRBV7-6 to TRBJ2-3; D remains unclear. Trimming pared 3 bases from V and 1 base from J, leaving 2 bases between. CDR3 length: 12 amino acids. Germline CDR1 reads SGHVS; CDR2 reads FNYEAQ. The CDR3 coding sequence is TGTGCCAGCAGCTTCGGCACAGATACGCAGTATTTT. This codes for CASSFGTDTQYF.